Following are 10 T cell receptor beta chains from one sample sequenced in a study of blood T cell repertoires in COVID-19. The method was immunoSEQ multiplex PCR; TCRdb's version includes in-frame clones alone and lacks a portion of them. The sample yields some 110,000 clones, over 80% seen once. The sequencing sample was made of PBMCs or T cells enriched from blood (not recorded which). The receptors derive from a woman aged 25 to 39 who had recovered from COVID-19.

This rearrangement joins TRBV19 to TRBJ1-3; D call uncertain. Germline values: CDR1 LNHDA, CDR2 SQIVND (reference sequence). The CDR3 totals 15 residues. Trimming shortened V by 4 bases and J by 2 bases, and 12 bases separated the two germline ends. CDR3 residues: CASSTLLRTGNTIYF. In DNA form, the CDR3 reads TGTGCCAGTAGTACCCTTCTCAGGACTGGAAACACCATATATTTT.

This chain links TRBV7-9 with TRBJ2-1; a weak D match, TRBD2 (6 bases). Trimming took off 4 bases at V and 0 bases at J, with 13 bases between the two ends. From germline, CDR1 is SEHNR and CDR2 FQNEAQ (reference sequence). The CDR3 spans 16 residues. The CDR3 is CASSYRGLASYNEQFF. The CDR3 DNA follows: TGTGCCAGCAGCTACCGGGGACTTGCCTCCTACAATGAGCAGTTCTTC.

The CDR3 nucleotides are TGCAGCGTTTCCGGACTAGTTGGTAGCACAGATACGCAGTATTTT. It codes for CSVSGLVGSTDTQYF. The V call is TRBV29-1, the J call TRBJ2-3; 7 bases align to TRBD2. The J segment lost 0 bases and the V segment lost 5 bases, leaving 8 bases of the junction unmatched. Germline assignment: CDR1 SQVTM and CDR2 ANQGSEA. The CDR3 covers 15 residues.

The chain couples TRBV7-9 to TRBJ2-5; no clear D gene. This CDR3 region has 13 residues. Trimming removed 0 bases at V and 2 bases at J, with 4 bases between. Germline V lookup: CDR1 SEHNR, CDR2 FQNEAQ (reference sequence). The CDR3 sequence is CASSLARQETQYF. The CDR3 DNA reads TGTGCCAGCAGCTTAGCGCGGCAAGAGACCCAGTACTTC.

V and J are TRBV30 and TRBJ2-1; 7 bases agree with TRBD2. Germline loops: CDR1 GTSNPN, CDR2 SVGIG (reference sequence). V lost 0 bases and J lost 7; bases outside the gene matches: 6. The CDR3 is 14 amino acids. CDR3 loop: CAWSVRSGGNEQFF. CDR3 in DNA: TGTGCCTGGAGTGTACGATCCGGGGGGAATGAGCAGTTCTTC.

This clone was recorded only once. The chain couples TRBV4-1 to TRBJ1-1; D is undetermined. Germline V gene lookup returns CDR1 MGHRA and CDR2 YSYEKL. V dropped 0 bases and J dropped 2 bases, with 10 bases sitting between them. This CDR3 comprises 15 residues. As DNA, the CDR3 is TGCGCCAGCAGCCAAGATCCGCAGGTAAACACTGAAGCTTTCTTT. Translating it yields CASSQDPQVNTEAFF.

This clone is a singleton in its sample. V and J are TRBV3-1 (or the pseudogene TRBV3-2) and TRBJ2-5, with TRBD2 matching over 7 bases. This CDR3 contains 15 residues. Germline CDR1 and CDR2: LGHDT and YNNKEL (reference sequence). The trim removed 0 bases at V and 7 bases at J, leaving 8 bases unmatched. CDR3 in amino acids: CASSQDRGGGGTQYF. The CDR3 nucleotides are TGTGCCAGCAGCCAAGATCGCGGGGGAGGTGGGACCCAGTACTTC.

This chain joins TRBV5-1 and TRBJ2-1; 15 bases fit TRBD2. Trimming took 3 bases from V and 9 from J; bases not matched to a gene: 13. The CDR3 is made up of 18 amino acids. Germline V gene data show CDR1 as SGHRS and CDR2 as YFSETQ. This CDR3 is CASSSQPGTSGRRGEQFF. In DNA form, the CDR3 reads TGCGCCAGCAGCTCCCAACCCGGGACTAGCGGGAGGCGCGGTGAGCAGTTCTTC.

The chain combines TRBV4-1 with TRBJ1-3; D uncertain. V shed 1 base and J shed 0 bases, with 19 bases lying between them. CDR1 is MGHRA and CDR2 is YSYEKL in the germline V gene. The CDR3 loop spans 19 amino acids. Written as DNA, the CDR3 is TGCGCCAGCAGCCAAGGGGTCGGGGTTACCAGCGCCTCTGGAAACACCATATATTTT. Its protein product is CASSQGVGVTSASGNTIYF.

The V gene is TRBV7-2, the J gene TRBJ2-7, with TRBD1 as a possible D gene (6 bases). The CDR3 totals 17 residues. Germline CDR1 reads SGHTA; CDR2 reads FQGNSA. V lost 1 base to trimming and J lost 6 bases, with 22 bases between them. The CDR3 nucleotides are TGTGCCAGCAGCTTAGTGAGTAAGACAGGCCCCACCGGCGAGCAGTACTTC. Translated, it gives CASSLVSKTGPTGEQYF.